The 32 T cell receptor beta chains below were found in one sample sequenced in a study of shared clonotypes between healthy human individuals. This table comes from immunoSEQ multiplex PCR, and its TCRdb copy is limited to in-frame clones, with some not included. The data hold approximately 500,000 clones, with approximately 95% observed a single time. Sample: naive CD4+ T cells sorted from blood. Subset noted: CD45RA+ positively selected. These receptors came from a woman aged 25 to 45 in good health.

The chain links TRBV12-2 to TRBJ2-1; the D segment call TRBD2 is taken from the table without a DNA check. TRBV12-2 is marked as a pseudogene. The CDR3 contains 15 residues. CDR3 DNA sequence: TGTGCCAGCAATCTAGCGGGAGGGCCCTCGGATGAGCAGTTCTTC. It codes for CASNLAGGPSDEQFF.

The J gene is TRBJ2-3, the V gene TRBV5-6; a weak D match, TRBD2 (5 bases). Germline V gene data show CDR1 as SGHDT and CDR2 as YYEEEE. Deletions cut 4 bases from V and 4 bases from J, with 16 bases between. The CDR3 has 15 residues. Written as DNA, the CDR3 is TGTGCCAGCAGCCTGGAGCGGTTAGGGCCAGATACGCAGTATTTT. Translating gives CASSLERLGPDTQYF.

This chain links TRBV6-1 with TRBJ2-5, with unresolved D. Germline V CDR1 and CDR2: MNHNS, SASEGT. This CDR3 has 11 amino acids. V lost 6 bases and J lost 2, with 4 bases in between. The CDR3 loop reads CASRLQETQYF. As DNA, the CDR3 is TGTGCCAGCAGGCTACAAGAGACCCAGTACTTC.

The chain recombines TRBV10-1 with TRBJ2-5; 9 positions match TRBD1. The J call is uncertain, as TRBJ2-7 better fits the DNA end. CDR3 length: 13 amino acids. The germline V gene encodes CDR1 WNHNN and CDR2 SYGVQD (reference sequence). In nucleotides, the CDR3 is TGCGCCAGCCAACAGGGGGCAACGGGCGAGCAGTACTTC. Residues: CASQQGATGEQYF.

The V call is TRBV5-1, the J call TRBJ2-7; D is undetermined. Trimming stripped 2 bases from V and 4 bases from J, with 4 bases between. The CDR3 is 11 residues long. In germline, CDR1 is SGHRS, CDR2 YFSETQ. CDR3 sequence reads: CASSFNYEQYF. CDR3 DNA sequence: TGCGCCAGCAGCTTTAATTACGAGCAGTACTTC.

The chain combines TRBV7-2 with TRBJ2-7; TRBD2 matches 9 bases. Germline CDR1 is SGHTA and CDR2 is FQGNSA. V was clipped by 4 bases and J by 0 bases; unmatched bases: 10. CDR3 size: 17 residues. CDR3 residues: CASSSILAGESSYEQYF. The CDR3 DNA is TGTGCCAGCAGCTCAATCTTAGCGGGAGAGAGCTCCTACGAGCAGTACTTC. Based on the CDR3 plus reference TRBV7-2 and TRBJ2-7, the full variable domain is GAGVSQSPSNKVTEKGKDVELRCDPISGHTALYWYRQSLGQGLEFLIYFQGNSAPDKSGLPSDRFSAERTGGSVSTLTIQRTQQEDSAVYLCASSSILAGESSYEQYFGPGTRLTVT.

The chain recombines TRBV28 with TRBJ2-1, with a weak D call TRBD1 (5 bases). Per germline, CDR1 MDHEN and CDR2 SYDVKM. The CDR3 length is 16 residues. Trimming took off 2 bases at V and 3 bases at J, with 14 bases between the two ends. CDR3 residues: CASSLGAPNSYNEQFF. As DNA, the CDR3 is TGTGCCAGCAGTTTAGGGGCCCCGAACAGCTACAATGAGCAGTTCTTC. Combining the CDR3 with reference TRBV28 and TRBJ2-1 gives the whole variable domain DVKVTQSSRYLVKRTGEKVFLECVQDMDHENMFWYRQDPGLGLRLIYFSYDVKMKEKGDIPEGYSVSREKKERFSLILESASTNQTSMYLCASSLGAPNSYNEQFFGPGTRLTVL.

This chain connects TRBV10-2 to TRBJ1-2; TRBD1 aligns across 9 bases. The CDR3 is 11 residues long. CDR1 is WSHSY and CDR2 is SAAADI in the germline V gene. Trimming removed 8 bases from V and 6 bases from J; junction bases left unmatched: 1. The CDR3: CASWTGDGYTF. CDR3 DNA: TGCGCCAGCTGGACAGGGGATGGCTACACCTTC.

The chain couples TRBV6-1 to TRBJ2-7; D is possibly TRBD1 or TRBD2 (5 bases each). The CDR3 is made up of 15 amino acids. The germline V gene encodes CDR1 MNHNS and CDR2 SASEGT. Trimming took 3 bases from V and 1 from J, leaving 13 bases between them. The CDR3 nucleotides are TGTGCCAGCAGTGACACCGGGACCCCGTCCTACGAGCAGTACTTC. It codes for CASSDTGTPSYEQYF.

This chain joins TRBV5-4 and TRBJ1-1; D uncertain. Trimming removed 0 bases at V and 8 bases at J, with 11 bases between. The germline CDR1 and CDR2 sequences are SGHNT and YYREEE (reference sequence). The CDR3 is 13 residues long. In DNA, the CDR3 is TGTGCCAGCAGCTTGGGCCCGCGGATAGAAGCTTTCTTT. Translation gives CASSLGPRIEAFF.

V is TRBV19 and J is TRBJ2-5, with TRBD1 identical over 7 bases. Germline V gene lookup returns CDR1 LNHDA and CDR2 SQIVND (reference sequence). V dropped 5 bases and J dropped 11; count of bases not matched to a gene: 17. The CDR3 is 15 amino acids. The CDR3 spells CASSPLEQGSEEQYF. DNA for the CDR3: TGTGCCAGTAGTCCGTTAGAACAGGGGTCGGAAGAGCAGTACTTC.

The genes are TRBV7-2 and TRBJ2-3; 8 nucleotides match TRBD2. This CDR3 has 16 amino acids. V lost 2 bases and J lost 5; bases outside the gene matches: 9. Germline CDR1 is SGHTA and CDR2 is FQGNSA. CDR3 bases: TGTGCCAGCAGCTTATTAACGGGAGGGCCCCGAGATACGCAGTATTTT. Protein: CASSLLTGGPRDTQYF.

The chain is built from TRBV25-1 and TRBJ1-4; 8 bases are shared with TRBD1. This CDR3 is 18 amino acids long. J was trimmed by 2 bases and V by 5 bases; bases with no gene match: 13. CDR1 and CDR2 from the germline V gene are MGHDK and SYGVNS. The CDR3 region has the DNA TGTGCCAGCAGTCTCCGTCCGACAGGGGTTATGACTAATGAAAAACTGTTTTTT. Protein product: CASSLRPTGVMTNEKLFF.

V is TRBV10-1 and J is TRBJ2-3, with D possibly TRBD2 on 5 matching bases. In germline, CDR1 is WNHNN, CDR2 SYGVQD (reference sequence). This CDR3 region has 14 residues. V gave up 2 bases and J gave up 2 bases, with 8 bases separating them. Here the CDR3 reads CASSEKRNTDTQYF. The CDR3 DNA reads as TGCGCCAGCAGTGAGAAGCGGAACACAGATACGCAGTATTTT.

The chain joins TRBV18 to TRBJ2-1, with TRBD2 as a possible D gene (6 bases). Germline V lookup: CDR1 KGHSH, CDR2 LQKENI. Trimming shortened V by 6 bases and J by 3 bases, and 18 bases separated the two germline ends. The CDR3 spans 16 residues. CDR3 sequence: CASSGGRRTNYNEQFF. The CDR3 DNA sequence: TGTGCCAGCTCCGGGGGACGGAGGACCAACTACAATGAGCAGTTCTTC.

The chain joins TRBV7-6 to TRBJ1-6; 9 bases match TRBD1. Germline CDR1 reads SGHVS; CDR2 reads FNYEAQ. This CDR3 contains 16 residues. The trim removed 5 bases at V and 10 bases at J, leaving 12 bases unmatched. CDR3 residues: CASSPDSGTGYSPLHF. For the CDR3, the DNA is TGTGCCAGCAGCCCCGACTCCGGGACAGGGTACTCACCCCTCCACTTT.

The chain couples TRBV10-2 to TRBJ1-5, with 10 bases identical to TRBD1. Unmatched junction bases numbered 5, after V lost 3 bases and J lost 6 bases. The CDR3 spans 15 residues. Germline V gene sequence: CDR1 WSHSY, CDR2 SAAADI. This chain's CDR3 is CASSDRQGAGQPQHF. CDR3 coding DNA: TGCGCCAGCAGTGACCGACAGGGGGCCGGTCAGCCCCAGCATTTT.

In this sample, this clone turned up once. The V gene is TRBV11-2, the J gene TRBJ2-7, with D possibly being TRBD2 (6 bases). The CDR3 has 14 amino acids. The germline gives CDR1 SGHAT, CDR2 FQNNGV. V gave up 8 bases and J gave up 1 base, with 15 bases separating them. CDR3 sequence (DNA): TGTGCCAGCCGCCCCCGGGGGTCATCCTACGAGCAGTACTTC. The encoded protein is CASRPRGSSYEQYF.

DNA for the CDR3: TGCAGCGTTGGTGATTCGGGGGGAGGGACAGATACGCAGTATTTT. Residues: CSVGDSGGGTDTQYF. The V call is TRBV29-1, the J call TRBJ2-3; 7 bases fit TRBD2. Trimming cost V 4 bases and J 3 bases; bases outside gene matches: 10. The CDR3 consists of 15 residues. Germline V lookup: CDR1 SQVTM, CDR2 ANQGSEA.

V is TRBV19 and J is TRBJ2-1; TRBD1 aligns across 8 bases. V dropped 9 bases and J dropped 1; count of bases not matched to a gene: 11. The CDR3 runs 16 residues. Germline V gives CDR1 LNHDA, CDR2 SQIVND (reference sequence). CDR3 sequence: CASSSRTGLSYNEQFF. The CDR3 DNA is TGTGCCAGCAGTTCTCGGACAGGGCTATCCTACAATGAGCAGTTCTTC.

The J gene is TRBJ1-1, the V gene TRBV6-5; D might be TRBD1 (5 bases). Germline V gene lookup returns CDR1 MNHEY and CDR2 SVGAGI. The ends were cut back, 6 bases at V and 4 bases at J, with 12 bases in the middle. This CDR3 contains 13 residues. The CDR3 loop reads CASRTGVGTEAFF. The CDR3 nucleotides are TGTGCCAGCAGAACGGGGGTCGGCACTGAAGCTTTCTTT.

This sequence joins TRBV15 and TRBJ1-2, with TRBD1 identical over 9 bases. The length of the CDR3 is 14 residues. Trimming took 6 bases from V and 2 from J; bases not matched to a gene: 4. CDR1 is LNHNV, CDR2 YYDKDF, per germline (reference sequence). CDR3: CATRAGTGNYGYTF. The CDR3 nucleotides read TGTGCCACCAGGGCCGGGACAGGGAACTATGGCTACACCTTC.

The chain joins TRBV28 to TRBJ2-7; D is uncertain. The CDR3 runs 14 residues. Germline CDR1 MDHEN, CDR2 SYDVKM. Trimming stripped 4 bases from V and 2 bases from J, with 12 bases between. CDR3: CASSSVGGAYEQYF. CDR3 DNA sequence: TGTGCCAGCAGTTCTGTGGGTGGAGCCTACGAGCAGTACTTC.

The V call is TRBV7-6, the J call TRBJ1-1; possibly TRBD1 for D (5 bases). Germline CDR1 and CDR2: SGHVS and FNYEAQ. The CDR3 runs to 13 residues. V was shortened by 4 bases and J by 6 bases, with 12 bases between the two germline ends. The CDR3 DNA is TGTGCCAGCAGCTCGCGGGTAGGGGCTGAAGCTTTCTTT. Translation gives CASSSRVGAEAFF. Based on the CDR3 plus reference TRBV7-6 and TRBJ1-1, the full variable domain is GAGVSQSPRYKVTKRGQDVALRCDPISGHVSLYWYRQALGQGPEFLTYFNYEAQQDKSGLPNDRFSAERPEGSISTLTIQRTEQRDSAMYRCASSSRVGAEAFFGQGTRLTVV.

V usage is TRBV18 and J usage is TRBJ2-2; D may be TRBD1 (5 bases). Germline CDR1 KGHSH, CDR2 LQKENI. This CDR3 has 15 amino acids. V dropped 6 bases and J dropped 0 bases, with 11 bases sitting between them. The CDR3 bases are TGTGCCAGCTCCCCAACGACAGCGAACACCGGGGAGCTGTTTTTT. Protein: CASSPTTANTGELFF.

The CDR3 nucleotides are TGCGCCAGCAGCCTAGGGACTTCCGCGAACTATGGCTACACCTTC. This sequence encodes CASSLGTSANYGYTF. The genes are TRBV4-1 and TRBJ1-2; possible D gene TRBD1, 5 bases. Germline V gene sequence: CDR1 MGHRA, CDR2 YSYEKL. V was pared by 4 bases and J by 2 bases, with 14 bases between. This CDR3 spans 15 amino acids.

V gene TRBV5-1 combines with J gene TRBJ2-7, with a weak D call TRBD2 (6 bases). V was cut by 4 bases and J by 0 bases, with 14 bases left in between. The length of the CDR3 is 15 residues. Germline loops: CDR1 SGHRS, CDR2 YFSETQ. This CDR3 reads CASSIASASSYEQYF. The CDR3 nucleotides read TGCGCCAGCAGCATAGCTAGCGCGAGCTCCTACGAGCAGTACTTC.

The V gene is TRBV20-1, the J gene TRBJ2-1, with D uncertain. Germline loops: CDR1 DFQATT, CDR2 SNEGSKA (reference sequence). Trimming cost V 3 bases and J 9 bases, with 9 bases left between them. The CDR3 sequence is 11 residues long. DNA of the CDR3: TGCAGTGCTAGTCGTGTTGGTGAGCAGTTCTTC. Translation: CSASRVGEQFF.

The chain joins TRBV19 to TRBJ2-1; maybe TRBD1 (6 bases). This CDR3 comprises 14 residues. V dropped 5 bases and J dropped 6 bases, with 14 bases sitting between them. Germline loops: CDR1 LNHDA, CDR2 SQIVND (reference sequence). The CDR3 sequence: CASSPLGGSNEQFF. CDR3 nucleotides: TGTGCCAGTAGTCCCCTAGGGGGAAGCAATGAGCAGTTCTTC.

The chain is built from TRBV7-9 and TRBJ2-7; the D gene is possibly TRBD1 (6 bases). The V end was cut by 5 bases, the J end by 4 bases, with 21 bases between. CDR1 SEHNR and CDR2 FQNEAQ come from the germline V gene (reference sequence). CDR3 length: 16 residues. CDR3 sequence reads: CASSTPIRTESYEQYF. CDR3 nucleotide sequence: TGTGCCAGCAGCACCCCGATCAGGACAGAAAGTTACGAGCAGTACTTC.

The gene calls are TRBV6-5 and TRBJ2-7, with 7 positions matching TRBD2. J gave up 4 bases and V 0 bases, and 9 bases lay outside the gene matches. This CDR3 is built from 16 residues. Germline V gives CDR1 MNHEY, CDR2 SVGAGI. CDR3 bases: TGTGCCAGCAGTTACTCCCTTGGGGGGAGGGAGTACGAGCAGTACTTC. This encodes CASSYSLGGREYEQYF.

The V call is TRBV28, the J call TRBJ2-5; D possibly corresponds to TRBD2 (6 bases). V was pared by 7 bases and J by 11 bases, with 17 bases between. Germline V CDR1 and CDR2: MDHEN, SYDVKM. The CDR3 has 12 residues. Here the CDR3 DNA reads TGTGCCAGCACTTCCAGCTGGAGGGAGCAGTACTTC. Translated, it gives CASTSSWREQYF.